A single TCR beta chain is shown here with its context. The record originates from a study of T-cell memory formation after mild COVID-19. This CDR3 is 16 amino acids long. The germline V gene encodes CDR1 MNHEY and CDR2 SVGAGI. Trimming shortened V by 6 bases and J by 1 base, and 19 bases separated the two germline ends. TCRdb independently ran MiXCR on the 5' RACE reads; one entry per CDR3 protein. The data contain under 450,000 distinct CDR3 sequences, around 20% of them singletons. This receptor was taken from a young man who had mild COVID-19 (a few samples of this study predate the infection). Cell type and time point are not known. Input material: PBMCs or a T cell subset sorted from them (not recorded which). The chain joins TRBV6-5 to TRBJ2-7; the D gene is possibly TRBD1 (6 bases). CDR3 nucleotide sequence: TGTGCCAGCAGCGCACAGGGAGTTTTTGGATCCTACGAGCAGTACGTC. Amino acid sequence: CASSAQGVFGSYEQYV.